What follows describes a single TCR beta chain. The treatment: preoperative locoregional IRX-2 cytokine immunotherapy. This phase Ib study tested locoregional IRX-2 cytokine immunotherapy given before surgery. Some clones are missing from TCRdb's copy, which holds only in-frame ones; the method was immunoSEQ multiplex PCR. The sample contains about 19,000 clones, roughly 80% of which appear only once. This sample was included in a study of preoperative IRX-2 immunotherapy in early breast cancer. The receptor was isolated from a human donor with breast cancer. The starting material was lymph node tissue, obtained after IRX-2 immunotherapy.

CDR3 nucleotides: TGTGCCAGTACCAACGGTAGGGGGCATGAGCAGTTCTTC. Its protein product is CASTNGRGHEQFF. This chain links TRBV19 with TRBJ2-1; 7 bases agree with TRBD1. With V trimmed by 7 bases and J by 8 bases, 8 bases remained unmatched. CDR1 is LNHDA and CDR2 is SQIVND in the germline V gene (reference sequence). The CDR3 runs 13 residues.